Listed here are 16 T cell receptor beta chains from one sample, sequenced in a study of T cell repertoires in cytomegalovirus infection. Antigens for these TCRs are unknown. TCRdb re-derived calls from the reads in MiXCR, one entry per CDR3 protein. The sample includes 400,000 to 600,000 distinct CDR3 sequences, more than 40% of them seen just once. The input for sequencing was cultured PBMCs, taken from culture after CMV antigen stimulation. The source of these receptors is a human donor in good health (CMV status not recorded). Some clones in this sample may be carry-over from other donors' samples.

This chain uses TRBV7-9 with TRBJ2-4; D is unclear. There are 11 residues in the CDR3. Trimming pared 2 bases from V and 9 bases from J, leaving 5 bases between. Germline V gives CDR1 SEHNR, CDR2 FQNEAQ (reference sequence). CDR3 in DNA: TGTGCCAGCAGCTTAAAGGGCATTCAGTACTTC. This sequence encodes CASSLKGIQYF.

The sample holds a few counts of this clonotype. V is TRBV7-2 and J is TRBJ2-3; D remains ambiguous. V was cut by 6 bases and J by 0 bases, with 10 bases left in between. The CDR3 contains 14 residues. The germline V gene encodes CDR1 SGHTA and CDR2 FQGNSA. DNA of the CDR3: TGTGCCAGCAGACCTGGCCCTAGCACAGATACGCAGTATTTT. Amino acid sequence: CASRPGPSTDTQYF.

This chain joins TRBV18 and TRBJ1-1; unclear D gene. Trimming took 5 bases from V and 5 from J, leaving 15 bases between them. The CDR3 loop spans 14 amino acids. Germline V gives CDR1 KGHSH, CDR2 LQKENI. The CDR3: CASSASLGWTEAFF. CDR3 coding DNA: TGTGCCAGCTCAGCCTCACTCGGGTGGACTGAAGCTTTCTTT.

The V gene is TRBV27, the J gene TRBJ2-7; 10 bases match TRBD1. In germline, CDR1 is MNHEY, CDR2 SMNVEV (reference sequence). There are 14 residues in the CDR3. Germline trimming cut 5 bases from V and 5 bases from J; bases unmatched to any gene: 6. CDR3 residues: CASSGTTGGHEQYF. The CDR3 DNA is TGTGCCAGCAGTGGTACGACAGGGGGCCACGAGCAGTACTTC.

The chain carries TRBV3-1 and TRBJ1-1, with a weak D call TRBD1 (5 bases). This CDR3 has 16 residues. The ends were cut back, 0 bases at V and 5 bases at J, with 16 bases in the middle. Looked up from germline, CDR1 is LGHDT and CDR2 is YNNKEL (reference sequence). In DNA, the CDR3 is TGTGCCAGCAGCCAAGATAGAGGGGACTCCGGTACTGAAGCTTTCTTT. It translates to CASSQDRGDSGTEAFF. Variable domain in full (rest from reference TRBV3-1 and TRBJ1-1): DTAVSQTPKYLVTQMGNDKSIKCEQNLGHDTMYWYKQDSKKFLKIMFSYNNKELIINETVPNRFSPKSPDKAHLNLHINSLELGDSAVYFCASSQDRGDSGTEAFFGQGTRLTVV.

The chain employs TRBV7-2 and TRBJ2-7, with a possible D match to TRBD2 (5 bases). Looked up from germline, CDR1 is SGHTA and CDR2 is FQGNSA. This CDR3 is 14 amino acids long. The V end was cut by 1 base, the J end by 6 bases, with 13 bases between. CDR3 sequence (DNA): TGTGCCAGCAGCTTAGAGGGTCTAGCACGCGAGCAGTACTTC. It encodes CASSLEGLAREQYF. The full variable domain, completed using reference TRBV7-2 and TRBJ2-7, is GAGVSQSPSNKVTEKGKDVELRCDPISGHTALYWYRQSLGQGLEFLIYFQGNSAPDKSGLPSDRFSAERTGGSVSTLTIQRTQQEDSAVYLCASSLEGLAREQYFGPGTRLTVT.

V is TRBV10-3 and J is TRBJ2-1; possibly TRBD1 for D (6 bases). This CDR3 comprises 16 residues. Germline loops: CDR1 ENHRY, CDR2 SYGVKD. The germline V and J ends were trimmed by 5 bases and 7 bases, with 21 bases remaining between them. The DNA for the CDR3 is TGTGCCATCAGTTACAACAGGGCTCAGACGCGGAATGAGCAGTTCTTC. Translating gives CAISYNRAQTRNEQFF.

The V gene is TRBV7-8, the J gene TRBJ2-1; 14 bases match TRBD2. Per the germline V gene, CDR1 is SGHVS and CDR2 is FQNEAQ. The CDR3 spans 18 residues. The V gene end was trimmed by 3 bases and the J gene end by 8 bases; junction bases not matched to a gene: 12. DNA of the CDR3: TGTGCCAGCAGCTTGGAGGGACTAGCGGGAGCCCGGGGCTATGAGCAGTTCTTC. It encodes CASSLEGLAGARGYEQFF.

This rearrangement joins TRBV10-3 to TRBJ1-5; D remains unclear. This CDR3 has 16 amino acids. Trimming cost V 6 bases and J 2 bases, with 17 bases left between them. The germline gives CDR1 ENHRY, CDR2 SYGVKD. Here the CDR3 reads CAISHAQLGGNQPQHF. The CDR3 DNA reads TGTGCCATCAGCCATGCACAGTTGGGCGGCAATCAGCCCCAGCATTTT.

The genes are TRBV5-6 and TRBJ2-3; D might be TRBD1 (6 bases). Trimming cost V 1 base and J 1 base, with 13 bases left between them. Looked up from germline, CDR1 is SGHDT and CDR2 is YYEEEE. The CDR3 contains 16 residues. The CDR3 loop is CASSLRGSTGTDTQYF. The DNA of the CDR3 is TGTGCCAGCAGCTTGAGGGGGTCGACTGGCACAGATACGCAGTATTTT.

This clonotype was seen a handful of times. The V call is TRBV7-2, the J call TRBJ2-5; 12 positions agree with TRBD2. The germline V gene encodes CDR1 SGHTA and CDR2 FQGNSA. Losses at the gene ends were 6 bases for V and 7 bases for J; bases not matched to a gene: 6. The CDR3 spans 14 residues. The CDR3 here is CASRRLAGVGTQYF. The CDR3, as DNA: TGTGCCAGCAGACGACTAGCGGGAGTAGGGACCCAGTACTTC.

This chain joins TRBV7-6 and TRBJ2-7, with a tentative D call TRBD2 (6 bases). Trimming removed 3 bases at V and 2 bases at J, with 17 bases between. Germline V CDR1 and CDR2: SGHVS, FNYEAQ. This CDR3 has 16 amino acids. CDR3 loop: CASSLGGGVSAYEQYF. The DNA for the CDR3 is TGTGCCAGCAGCTTGGGGGGAGGTGTGAGCGCCTACGAGCAGTACTTC.

This chain links TRBV7-9 with TRBJ1-1; 7 nucleotides align to TRBD1. The CDR3 extends over 13 amino acids. The ends lost 1 base at V and 10 bases at J; junction bases unmatched: 6. The V gene's germline CDR1 is SEHNR and CDR2 FQNEAQ (reference sequence). CDR3 DNA sequence: TGTGCCAGCAGCTTAGAGGACAGGACGTCAGCTTTCTTT. Its protein product is CASSLEDRTSAFF.

The chain employs TRBV27 and TRBJ2-1; 8 bases align to TRBD2. This CDR3 spans 16 amino acids. Germline-derived CDR1 and CDR2 are MNHEY and SMNVEV (reference sequence). J gave up 4 bases and V 2 bases, and 7 bases lay outside the gene matches. CDR3 in amino acids: CASSLDGRATYNEQFF. In DNA form, the CDR3 reads TGTGCCAGCAGTTTAGACGGGAGGGCCACATACAATGAGCAGTTCTTC.

This clonotype was seen just once. This chain connects TRBV27 to TRBJ1-5; D is perhaps TRBD1 (5 bases). CDR1 MNHEY and CDR2 SMNVEV come from the germline V gene (reference sequence). This CDR3 has 15 amino acids. Trimming took 7 bases from V and 0 from J, leaving 13 bases between them. CDR3 DNA: TGTGCCAGCACCGTAACCGGGGGTAGCAATCAGCCCCAGCATTTT. Its protein product is CASTVTGGSNQPQHF.

Ten or more counts support this clonotype. CDR3: CASSPFGGPPRDEQFF. DNA for the CDR3: TGTGCCAGCAGCCCCTTCGGGGGGCCACCTCGCGATGAGCAGTTCTTC. This chain uses TRBV7-2 with TRBJ2-1; TRBD2 might be the D (7 bases). The CDR3 consists of 16 residues. Per germline, CDR1 SGHTA and CDR2 FQGNSA. V was pared by 5 bases and J by 8 bases, with 22 bases between.